The 12 T cell receptor beta chains reported below all come from one sample, sequenced in a study of blood T cell repertoires in COVID-19. Produced via immunoSEQ multiplex PCR; TCRdb's table is partial and in-frame only. The sample records 180,000 or so clones, 84% being singletons. Sequenced material: peripheral blood. Source of these receptors: a man between 35 and 55 years old who had recovered from COVID-19.

This clone was detected once. The chain links TRBV28 to TRBJ2-2; D may be TRBD1 (6 bases). Germline CDR1 and CDR2: MDHEN and SYDVKM. The CDR3 covers 15 residues. The V and J ends lost 3 bases and 3 bases respectively, with 11 bases between them. The CDR3 DNA reads TGTGCCAGCAGTTTCCCGGACAGCCACACCGGGGAGCTGTTTTTT. Translation: CASSFPDSHTGELFF.

This rearrangement joins TRBV5-1 to TRBJ2-5, with D maybe TRBD2 (6 bases). The CDR3 covers 13 residues. Trimming removed 1 base from V and 5 bases from J, with 9 bases in between. Germline loops: CDR1 SGHRS, CDR2 YFSETQ. The CDR3 DNA reads as TGCGCCAGCAGCTTGCCGGAGGGGGAGACCCAGTACTTC. Amino acid sequence: CASSLPEGETQYF. The whole variable domain, remainder taken from reference TRBV5-1 and TRBJ2-5, is KAGVTQTPRYLIKTRGQQVTLSCSPISGHRSVSWYQQTPGQGLQFLFEYFSETQRNKGNFPGRFSGRQFSNSRSEMNVSTLELGDSALYLCASSLPEGETQYFGPGTRLLVL.

The chain links TRBV27 to TRBJ2-7, with TRBD1 as a possible D gene (7 bases). CDR3 length equals 13 residues. With 4 bases removed from V and 3 bases from J, the gap between germline ends came to 10 bases. Germline V gene lookup returns CDR1 MNHEY and CDR2 SMNVEV (reference sequence). The CDR3 DNA reads as TGTGCCAGCAGTTCAGGGGGAGGCTACGAGCAGTACTTC. The encoded protein is CASSSGGGYEQYF.

This clone has more than one count but fewer than ten. The chain carries TRBV27 and TRBJ1-1, with D perhaps TRBD1 (5 bases). Germline V gene sequence: CDR1 MNHEY, CDR2 SMNVEV (reference sequence). V lost 8 bases, J lost 1 base, and 11 bases lay in between. This CDR3 has 13 residues. This CDR3 is CASFEDKNTEAFF. As DNA, the CDR3 is TGTGCCAGCTTTGAGGACAAGAACACTGAAGCTTTCTTT.

The chain links TRBV12-3 or TRBV12-4 to TRBJ1-2; weak D call: TRBD1 (5 bases). Trimming took 8 bases from V and 4 from J, leaving 11 bases between them. This CDR3 has 12 residues. The CDR3 region has the DNA TGTGCCAGCCGGGGGGGTTCCTATGGCTACACCTTC. Translating it yields CASRGGSYGYTF.

The chain joins TRBV21-1 to TRBJ2-7; the table's D call, TRBD2, has no DNA check behind it. TRBV21-1 is designated a pseudogene. The CDR3 loop spans 16 amino acids. The CDR3 DNA follows: TGTGCCAGCACCCTTGGGGGAGCGGGAGCGGGCTACGAGCAGTACTTC. Its translation: CASTLGGAGAGYEQYF.

Only one count was recorded for this clone. V and J are TRBV19 and TRBJ1-1; a weak D match, TRBD1 (6 bases). Per germline, CDR1 LNHDA and CDR2 SQIVND (reference sequence). The CDR3 length is 13 residues. V lost 3 bases to trimming and J lost 7 bases, with 12 bases between them. DNA of the CDR3: TGTGCCAGTAGTATGTTGGGGGCGGTTGAAGCTTTCTTT. This gives the protein CASSMLGAVEAFF.

This rearrangement joins TRBV2 to TRBJ1-1; no clear D gene. CDR3 length: 15 amino acids. Trimming left V 6 bases short and J 3 bases short, with 17 bases between. In germline, CDR1 is SNHLY, CDR2 FYNNEI. The CDR3 reads CASRPRTDGDTEAFF. CDR3 DNA: TGTGCCAGCAGGCCTCGGACCGACGGGGACACTGAAGCTTTCTTT.

The J gene is TRBJ2-2, the V gene TRBV2; 7 nucleotides match TRBD2. The CDR3 spans 13 residues. V dropped 5 bases and J dropped 6; count of bases not matched to a gene: 3. Germline V gene sequence: CDR1 SNHLY, CDR2 FYNNEI. CDR3 amino acids: CASSREGPGELFF. The CDR3 DNA is TGTGCCAGCAGTAGGGAGGGACCCGGGGAGCTGTTTTTT.

The chain employs TRBV7-9 and TRBJ1-1; D unresolved. The CDR3 extends over 14 amino acids. With 3 bases removed from V and 1 base from J, the gap between germline ends came to 9 bases. CDR1 is SEHNR, CDR2 FQNEAQ, per germline (reference sequence). The CDR3 region is CASSFPPSNTEAFF. The DNA for the CDR3 is TGTGCCAGCAGCTTCCCCCCTTCGAACACTGAAGCTTTCTTT.

There are a few counts of this clone. The V and J genes are TRBV7-9 and TRBJ2-2, with TRBD1 identical over 11 bases. Per germline, CDR1 SEHNR and CDR2 FQNEAQ (reference sequence). Unmatched junction bases numbered 6, after V lost 5 bases and J lost 4 bases. The CDR3 sequence is 16 residues long. CDR3 in amino acids: CASSSRDRGATGELFF. In nucleotides, the CDR3 is TGTGCCAGCAGCAGCCGGGACAGGGGGGCCACCGGGGAGCTGTTTTTT.

This clone has just a few counts. The chain recombines TRBV15 with TRBJ1-4, with 7 nucleotides matching TRBD1. The CDR3 loop spans 19 amino acids. The V gene's germline CDR1 is LNHNV and CDR2 YYDKDF (reference sequence). With V trimmed by 2 bases and J by 3 bases, 15 bases remained unmatched. The CDR3 region has the DNA TGTGCCACCAGCAGAACAGAGGAACAGGGGCTTTGGGCTAATGAAAAACTGTTTTTT. Protein product: CATSRTEEQGLWANEKLFF.